The clone carrying this T cell receptor beta chain was recorded many times. This sample stems from a study of read filtering for tumor transcriptome and immune sequencing. Study-level background: IR-seq gave about 3.5 to 10.27 million TCR reads per sample; RNA-seq gave roughly 80 to 1,300.

The library was built from 400 to 500 ng RNA with molecular barcoded adaptors for alpha/delta and beta/gamma chains. In TCRdb, the reads were re-called with MiXCR into one record per CDR3 protein. The data contain around 140,000 distinct CDR3 sequences, 13% of them singletons. V lost 8 bases and J 0 bases, leaving 14 bases between the germline ends. This CDR3 has 16 amino acids. From germline, CDR1 is SGHNT and CDR2 YENEEA. The chain links TRBV11-3 to TRBJ1-6; D gene uncertain. This TCR was recovered from a donor over 35 with multiple myeloma. Specimen: a population of CD138-negative cells sorted from bone marrow. CDR3 in DNA: TGTGCCAGCGGACCAGGTTCTAGCTCCTATAATTCACCCCTCCACTTT. As protein: CASGPGSSSYNSPLHF.